This T cell receptor (beta chain) was sequenced for a study of blood T cell repertoires in COVID-19. In the study overall: Samples taken during acute and convalescent COVID-19 were collected in the United States, Italy and Spain. Sources were T cells, B-cell-depleted T cells, or PBMCs; the material itself was cDNA or gDNA.

The germline V gene has CDR1 SNHLY and CDR2 FYNNEI. This CDR3 has 13 amino acids. V lost 5 bases and J lost 3, with 10 bases in between. Original analysis: Estimation of nucleated cell counts was performed using reference gene primer amplification. Sequencing used immunoSEQ multiplex PCR; TCRdb keeps in-frame clones, though not all of them. Clone size and V and J calls were adopted from that table, with D and trimming inferred from the DNA. This table holds about 290,000 clones, 85% found once. This rearrangement joins TRBV2 to TRBJ1-1; D not certain. Sequenced: peripheral blood. The clonotype comes from a woman aged 45-59 years with active or convalescent COVID-19. The CDR3 loop is CASSTISDTEAFF. CDR3 nucleotide sequence: TGTGCCAGCAGTACTATTTCGGACACTGAAGCTTTCTTT.